Each of the 4 T cell receptor beta chains below was sequenced from the same sample in a study of T cells after yellow fever vaccination. Each CDR3 protein is one row after TCRdb ran MiXCR on the 5' RACE reads. Found here are just under 600,000 distinct CDR3 sequences, roughly 13% of them singletons; the top ten hold around 15%. Specimen: PBMCs, collected on the day of the yellow fever booster vaccination. Receptor source: a man aged 25-45 years who received the YFV17D yellow fever vaccine.

This chain's CDR3 is CASSLTAGPDTQYF. The CDR3, as DNA: TGTGCCAGCAGCTTAACCGCGGGCCCAGATACGCAGTATTTT. This chain uses TRBV6-5 with TRBJ2-3, with D possibly matching TRBD2 (5 bases). Trimming stripped 6 bases from V and 4 bases from J, with 14 bases between. CDR3 size: 14 residues. CDR1 and CDR2 (germline): MNHEY, SVGAGI.

The genes are TRBV14 and TRBJ1-1; perhaps TRBD1 as D (5 bases). This CDR3 has 14 residues. Germline V gene lookup returns CDR1 SGHDN and CDR2 FVKESK. V was pared by 1 base and J by 2 bases, with 8 bases between. The CDR3 DNA is TGTGCCAGCAGCCAAGCAGGGAGAAACACTGAAGCTTTCTTT. Encoded protein: CASSQAGRNTEAFF.

The chain combines TRBV28 with TRBJ2-1; D is uncertain. Germline assignment: CDR1 MDHEN and CDR2 SYDVKM. The CDR3 length is 14 residues. Trimming removed 3 bases at V and 6 bases at J, with 12 bases between. The CDR3 region is CASSFLRGSNEQFF. In DNA form, the CDR3 reads TGTGCCAGCAGTTTCCTTCGCGGAAGCAATGAGCAGTTCTTC.

The gene calls are TRBV15 and TRBJ2-7; 10 bases fit TRBD2. The V gene's germline CDR1 is LNHNV and CDR2 YYDKDF (reference sequence). This CDR3 contains 15 residues. V lost 3 bases and J lost 4; bases outside the gene matches: 6. The CDR3 sequence is CATSRLAGGGYEQYF. For the CDR3, the DNA is TGTGCCACCAGCAGGTTAGCGGGAGGTGGGTACGAGCAGTACTTC.